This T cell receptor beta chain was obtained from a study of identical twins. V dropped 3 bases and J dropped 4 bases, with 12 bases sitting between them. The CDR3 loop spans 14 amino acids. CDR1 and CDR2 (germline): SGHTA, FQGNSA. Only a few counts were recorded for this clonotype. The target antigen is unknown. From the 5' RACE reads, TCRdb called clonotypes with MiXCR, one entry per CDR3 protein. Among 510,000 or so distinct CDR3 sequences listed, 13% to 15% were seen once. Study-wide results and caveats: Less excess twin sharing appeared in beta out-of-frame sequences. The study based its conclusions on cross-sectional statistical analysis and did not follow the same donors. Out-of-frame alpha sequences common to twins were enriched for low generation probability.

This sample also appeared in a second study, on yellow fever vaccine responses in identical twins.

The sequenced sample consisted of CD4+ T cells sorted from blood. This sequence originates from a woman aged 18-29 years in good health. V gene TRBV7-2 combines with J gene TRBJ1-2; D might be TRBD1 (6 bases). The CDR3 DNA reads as TGTGCCAGCAGCTTCGGGGGGCAGGGCTATGGCTACACCTTC. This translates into CASSFGGQGYGYTF.